This T cell receptor beta chain was observed in a study of human T cells and chemical hapten exposure. Study in general: Weekly diphenylcyclopropenone doses were given to patients' scalps across the roughly 22-week study.

The study's library attached unique molecular identifiers to single cDNA molecules. Using its own MiXCR run on the RACE reads, TCRdb lists one record per CDR3 protein. Altogether 35,000 to 50,000 distinct CDR3 sequences are present, roughly a tenth being singletons, with the ten largest covering about 5.9%. There are a few counts of this clonotype. What it recognizes is unknown. Study-level points and caveats: TCRs exceeding a frequency of 1 in 1000 stayed unchanged under DPC sensitization. Significantly more large CDR3 similarity clusters arose among expanded TCRs than among controls.

Time point specified: pre-sensitization, week 0. Regarding treatment: therapeutic diphenylcyclopropenone sensitization with weekly scalp DPC. V was cut by 3 bases and J by 5 bases, with 7 bases left in between. The length of the CDR3 is 12 residues. Source: whole blood, taken in connection with sensitization to the hapten diphenylcyclopropenone (DPC). This clonotype originated in a man in his thirties or forties with alopecia areata. Some clones in this sample may be carry-over from other donors' samples. V and J are TRBV12-3 or TRBV12-4 and TRBJ2-5; D is unresolved. The CDR3 region is CASSFVRETQYF. The CDR3 bases are TGTGCCAGCAGTTTTGTTCGGGAGACCCAGTACTTC.